The 24 T cell receptor beta chains below come from one sample, sequenced in a study of early T cells in non-severe SARS-CoV-2 infection. TCRdb redid the calling of the 5' RACE reads with MiXCR, one entry per CDR3 protein. The profile covers over 55,000 distinct CDR3 sequences, with about an eighth appearing a single time and around 1.3% taken by the ten largest. Sequenced input: whole blood. The receptor source for this set is an adult who was a healthcare worker with PCR-confirmed SARS-CoV-2 infection or an uninfected control (not recorded which).

This clonotype was counted many times. The chain links TRBV9 to TRBJ2-3, with TRBD2 matching over 14 bases. V was clipped by 4 bases and J by 1 base; unmatched bases: 2. The CDR3 runs 16 residues. From germline, CDR1 is SGDLS and CDR2 YYNGEE. The CDR3 DNA reads as TGTGCCAGCAGCTTGACTAGCGGGAGGGGCACAGATACGCAGTATTTT. Translating gives CASSLTSGRGTDTQYF.

This chain joins TRBV29-1 and TRBJ1-2; D possibly corresponds to TRBD1 (6 bases). Between the trimmed V and J ends, which lost 4 bases and 2 bases, there was a span of 11 bases. Germline V gene sequence: CDR1 SQVTM, CDR2 ANQGSEA. The CDR3 extends over 13 amino acids. The CDR3 protein is CSVVRDTNYGYTF. The CDR3 nucleotides are TGCAGCGTTGTCAGGGACACGAACTATGGCTACACCTTC.

This clonotype was seen at least ten times. The rearrangement links TRBV3-1 to TRBJ2-4, with 13 bases that match TRBD2. V shed 8 bases and J 2 bases; nucleotides not matched to a gene: 15. Germline-derived CDR1 and CDR2 are LGHDT and YNNKEL (reference sequence). This CDR3 has 19 residues. CDR3 in amino acids: CASLGPSGTSGTSKNIQYF. The CDR3 DNA follows: TGTGCCAGCCTCGGACCGTCCGGGACTAGCGGGACGTCCAAAAACATTCAGTACTTC.

The sample holds a few counts of this clonotype. The chain employs TRBV5-1 and TRBJ1-1; 7 bases line up with TRBD1. CDR3 length equals 14 residues. Germline V CDR1 and CDR2: SGHRS, YFSETQ. The ends lost 4 bases at V and 3 bases at J; junction bases unmatched: 6. The CDR3: CASSPPQGDTEAFF. In DNA form, the CDR3 reads TGCGCCAGCAGCCCACCCCAGGGGGACACTGAAGCTTTCTTT.

This clonotype was recorded at least ten times. The chain has TRBV18 and TRBJ2-7, with TRBD1 identical over 7 bases. J gave up 3 bases and V 3 bases, and 8 bases lay outside the gene matches. The germline V gene has CDR1 KGHSH and CDR2 LQKENI. This CDR3 spans 15 amino acids. The CDR3 is CASSPVGQYNYEQYF. DNA for the CDR3: TGTGCCAGCTCACCGGTGGGACAGTATAACTACGAGCAGTACTTC.

V and J are TRBV7-2 and TRBJ2-1; D might be TRBD1 or TRBD2, each matching 5 bases. This CDR3 comprises 17 residues. Germline V gene data show CDR1 as SGHTA and CDR2 as FQGNSA. V lost 5 bases and J lost 7, with 24 bases in between. The CDR3 is CASSPRQLAREGNEQFF. CDR3 bases: TGTGCCAGCAGCCCCCGCCAGCTAGCAAGAGAGGGGAATGAGCAGTTCTTC.

The chain combines TRBV20-1 with TRBJ2-3; no reliable D call. The length of the CDR3 is 12 residues. Trimming removed 5 bases from V and 3 bases from J, with 9 bases in between. CDR1 is DFQATT and CDR2 is SNEGSKA in the germline V gene (reference sequence). CDR3 nucleotide sequence: TGCAGTGCTCCGGCACTGACAGATACGCAGTATTTT. Translated: CSAPALTDTQYF.

This clonotype was counted at least ten times. The V gene is TRBV29-1, the J gene TRBJ1-3; no definite D call. CDR3 size: 16 residues. V lost 2 bases and J lost 4, with 18 bases in between. The germline CDR1 and CDR2 sequences are SQVTM and ANQGSEA. CDR3 nucleotide sequence: TGCAGCGTTGAATATTGGAGGGAAGGTTCCGGAAACACCATATATTTT. It specifies CSVEYWREGSGNTIYF.

This clonotype appeared many times. The chain has TRBV28 and TRBJ1-2; the D is unclear. The CDR3 totals 13 residues. V was pared by 5 bases and J by 7 bases, with 14 bases between. CDR1 MDHEN and CDR2 SYDVKM come from the germline V gene. The CDR3 bases are TGTGCCAGCAGTACCAGTTCAGACCTTGGCTACACCTTC. As protein: CASSTSSDLGYTF.

The chain is built from TRBV14 and TRBJ2-7, with a tentative D call TRBD2 (5 bases). Germline loops: CDR1 SGHDN, CDR2 FVKESK. Trimming shortened V by 4 bases and J by 3 bases, and 13 bases separated the two germline ends. There are 14 residues in the CDR3. The CDR3: CASSPFADFYEQYF. CDR3 DNA: TGTGCCAGCAGCCCCTTCGCGGACTTCTACGAGCAGTACTTC.

J is TRBJ1-3 and V is TRBV10-3; D may be TRBD1 (6 bases). CDR3 length equals 15 residues. Germline CDR1 is ENHRY and CDR2 is SYGVKD. Trimming took off 2 bases at V and 0 bases at J, with 8 bases between the two ends. For the CDR3, the DNA is TGTGCCATCAGTGAGACAGGGAGCTCTGGAAACACCATATATTTT. Residues: CAISETGSSGNTIYF.

CDR3: CSARDGGLVPYEQYF. CDR3 nucleotides: TGCAGTGCTAGAGATGGGGGACTAGTCCCCTACGAGCAGTACTTC. The V call is TRBV20-1, the J call TRBJ2-7, with 8 positions matching TRBD2. The CDR3 extends over 15 amino acids. CDR1 DFQATT and CDR2 SNEGSKA come from the germline V gene (reference sequence). The V and J ends lost 0 bases and 2 bases, in that order; junction bases with no gene match: 6.

This clonotype was counted at least ten times. The chain links TRBV29-1 to TRBJ2-1, with D perhaps TRBD1 (5 bases). The germline V gene encodes CDR1 SQVTM and CDR2 ANQGSEA. CDR3 length: 9 residues. The ends were cut back, 6 bases at V and 14 bases at J, with 11 bases in the middle. For the CDR3, the DNA is TGCAGCGTCGGACAAGGAGAGTTCTTC. This encodes CSVGQGEFF.

In its sample, this clonotype was seen many times. The rearrangement uses TRBV28 and TRBJ2-1; perhaps TRBD1 as D (6 bases). Trimming shortened V by 11 bases and J by 7 bases, and 15 bases separated the two germline ends. The CDR3 covers 12 residues. Germline values: CDR1 MDHEN, CDR2 SYDVKM. CDR3 in amino acids: CAALTGFNEQFF. The DNA for the CDR3 is TGTGCCGCTCTTACAGGGTTTAATGAGCAGTTCTTC.

There are many counts of this clonotype. V and J are TRBV7-2 and TRBJ2-1; tentative D call: TRBD2 (6 bases). Germline lookup yields CDR1 SGHTA and CDR2 FQGNSA. The CDR3 spans 15 residues. V lost 1 base and J 2 bases, leaving 9 bases between the germline ends. The CDR3 DNA is TGTGCCAGCAGCTTAGTGTCGGGGGCCTACAATGAGCAGTTCTTC. Protein product: CASSLVSGAYNEQFF.

In this sample, this clonotype turned up once. This chain uses TRBV7-2 with TRBJ2-1, with D perhaps matching TRBD2 (5 bases). Germline CDR1 reads SGHTA; CDR2 reads FQGNSA. There are 14 residues in the CDR3. Trimming left V 5 bases short and J 6 bases short, with 14 bases between. CDR3 residues: CASSRRGLSNEQFF. The CDR3 DNA reads TGTGCCAGCAGCCGCCGAGGACTCAGCAATGAGCAGTTCTTC.

Many counts were recorded for this clonotype. This chain links TRBV30 with TRBJ1-6; the D is unclear. Germline-derived CDR1 and CDR2 are GTSNPN and SVGIG (reference sequence). The V gene lost 0 bases and the J gene lost 10 bases, with 10 bases spanning the gap. CDR3 length equals 13 residues. CDR3 in DNA: TGTGCCTGGAGTGTAGCCCCCACCTCACCCCTCCACTTT. Encoded protein: CAWSVAPTSPLHF.

This clonotype was observed at least ten times. The CDR3 is CASSWAGGGDSPLHF. The CDR3, as DNA: TGTGCCAGCAGTTGGGCCGGAGGCGGTGATTCACCCCTCCACTTT. This rearrangement joins TRBV27 to TRBJ1-6, with D uncertain. CDR3 length: 15 residues. Germline CDR1 reads MNHEY; CDR2 reads SMNVEV (reference sequence). The V gene lost 4 bases and the J gene lost 8 bases, with 15 bases spanning the gap.

This clonotype has a count of ten or more. The V call is TRBV10-2, the J call TRBJ2-7; D perhaps matches TRBD2 (5 bases). V shed 3 bases and J shed 3 bases, with 9 bases lying between them. Germline loops: CDR1 WSHSY, CDR2 SAAADI. The CDR3 contains 13 residues. The DNA for the CDR3 is TGCGCCAGCAGTGAAGGTGAGGGCTACGAGCAGTACTTC. Its protein product is CASSEGEGYEQYF.

The sample holds many counts of this clonotype. The chain couples TRBV12-3 or TRBV12-4 to TRBJ2-7; D remains unclear. CDR3 length equals 13 residues. V lost 1 base and J 5 bases, leaving 9 bases between the germline ends. This CDR3 reads CASSLGSEDEQYF. CDR3 DNA: TGTGCCAGCAGTTTAGGTTCCGAGGACGAGCAGTACTTC.

This clonotype was counted only a few times. V usage is TRBV13 and J usage is TRBJ2-3; the D call may be TRBD1 or TRBD2 (6 bases each). The CDR3 spans 15 residues. V was trimmed by 0 bases and J by 2 bases, leaving 9 bases between them. In germline, CDR1 is PRHDT, CDR2 FYEKMQ (reference sequence). CDR3 coding DNA: TGTGCCAGCAGCTTAGGAGGGGGGTCCACAGATACGCAGTATTTT. This sequence encodes CASSLGGGSTDTQYF.

This clonotype was observed at least ten times. This chain joins TRBV2 and TRBJ2-5, with TRBD2 identical over 9 bases. V was pared by 1 base and J by 4 bases, with 4 bases of the junction left unmatched. Germline V lookup: CDR1 SNHLY, CDR2 FYNNEI. CDR3 length: 15 residues. This CDR3 is CASSEEGGGAETQYF. The CDR3 DNA reads as TGTGCCAGCAGTGAAGAGGGCGGGGGGGCAGAGACCCAGTACTTC.

The genes are TRBV12-3 or TRBV12-4 and TRBJ1-1; possibly TRBD1 for D (6 bases). The CDR3 contains 16 residues. V dropped 2 bases and J dropped 1 base, with 14 bases sitting between them. The CDR3 sequence is CASSLSLGHRNTEAFF. For the CDR3, the DNA is TGTGCCAGCAGTTTAAGTTTGGGACATAGGAACACTGAAGCTTTCTTT.

This clonotype was picked up many times. The rearrangement joins TRBV12-3 or TRBV12-4 to TRBJ2-3; 7 nucleotides match TRBD1. V lost 3 bases, J lost 2 bases, and 5 bases stayed unmatched. The length of the CDR3 is 15 residues. CDR3 DNA sequence: TGTGCCAGCAGTTTTCGGCAGGGGGACACAGATACGCAGTATTTT. Its translation: CASSFRQGDTDTQYF.